Presented here are 24 T cell receptor beta chains from one specimen sequenced in a study of blood T cell repertoires in COVID-19. Using immunoSEQ multiplex PCR, the repertoire was profiled, and TCRdb retains in-frame clones only, with some absent. Here the sample spans about 400,000 clones, roughly 86% being singletons. The source material was PBMCs or T cells enriched from blood (not recorded which). These TCRs come from a middle-aged woman with acute COVID-19.

The chain uses TRBV24-1 and TRBJ2-2, with 14 bases that match TRBD2. The J segment lost 8 bases and the V segment lost 4 bases, leaving 5 bases of the junction unmatched. There are 16 residues in the CDR3. Germline CDR1 KGHDR, CDR2 SFDVKD. DNA of the CDR3: TGTGCCACCAGTGAACGAGGACTAGCGGGAGGTGGGGAGCTGTTTTTT. Translated, it gives CATSERGLAGGGELFF.

This clone appeared a single time. The J gene is TRBJ1-5, the V gene TRBV10-2; D not certain. The CDR3 loop spans 17 amino acids. The germline gives CDR1 WSHSY, CDR2 SAAADI. Trimming removed 6 bases from V and 3 bases from J, with 21 bases in between. The CDR3 bases are TGCGCCAGCAGCCCGCGCCAGTTGGAGATACTCAATCAGCCCCAGCATTTT. It is translated as CASSPRQLEILNQPQHF.

The chain is built from TRBV6-1 and TRBJ1-1, with a tentative D call TRBD1 (5 bases). Between the trimmed V and J ends, which lost 5 bases and 1 base, there was a span of 11 bases. Germline loops: CDR1 MNHNS, CDR2 SASEGT. The CDR3 spans 14 residues. The CDR3 bases are TGTGCCAGCAGTTCCAGGGTTACGAACACTGAAGCTTTCTTT. Protein: CASSSRVTNTEAFF.

The gene calls are TRBV5-1 and TRBJ2-2; D is undetermined. The CDR3 contains 17 residues. The germline CDR1 and CDR2 sequences are SGHRS and YFSETQ. Trimming stripped 4 bases from V and 5 bases from J, with 21 bases between. The CDR3 nucleotides read TGCGCCAGCAGCCCAGTTTTCGGTGGTATGGAGACCGGGGAGCTGTTTTTT. This translates into CASSPVFGGMETGELFF.

The chain recombines TRBV5-1 with TRBJ1-5, with 8 bases matching TRBD1. After removal of 0 bases from V and 5 bases from J, the junction contained 4 bases not matched to a gene. Germline-derived CDR1 and CDR2 are SGHRS and YFSETQ. The CDR3 sequence is 15 residues long. The CDR3 loop reads CASSLAGQGDQPQHF. The CDR3 coding sequence is TGCGCCAGCAGCTTGGCAGGACAGGGAGATCAGCCCCAGCATTTT.

This sequence joins TRBV7-2 and TRBJ1-5; D gene unclear. In germline, CDR1 is SGHTA, CDR2 FQGNSA. CDR3 size: 16 residues. Trimming removed 5 bases at V and 3 bases at J, with 17 bases between. The CDR3 nucleotides are TGTGCCAGCAGCCCTCTTTCGGCGGTTAACAATCAGCCCCAGCATTTT. It translates to CASSPLSAVNNQPQHF.

This clone was counted only a few times. J is TRBJ1-6 and V is TRBV27; TRBD1 might be the D (5 bases). Germline lookup yields CDR1 MNHEY and CDR2 SMNVEV (reference sequence). The length of the CDR3 is 14 residues. Between the trimmed V and J ends, which lost 1 base and 9 bases, there was a span of 10 bases. CDR3 nucleotides: TGTGCCAGCAGTTTATATGGGGGAGGTTCACCCCTCCACTTT. Translated: CASSLYGGGSPLHF.

The CDR3 DNA reads TGTGCCAGCAGCCGTACAGAGAATGAGCAGTTCTTC. Translating it yields CASSRTENEQFF. The chain employs TRBV7-8 and TRBJ2-1; no reliable D call. Germline V gives CDR1 SGHVS, CDR2 FQNEAQ. V gave up 5 bases and J gave up 7 bases, with 9 bases separating them. The CDR3 runs 12 residues.

The chain employs TRBV5-4 and TRBJ2-1; 7 bases agree with TRBD1. V trimming: 4 bases; J trimming: 6 bases; junction bases outside the gene matches: 13. Per the germline V gene, CDR1 is SGHNT and CDR2 is YYREEE (reference sequence). The CDR3 is 16 amino acids. The CDR3 region is CASSPHIPRQGNEQFF. In DNA, the CDR3 is TGTGCCAGCAGCCCCCACATCCCACGACAGGGCAATGAGCAGTTCTTC.

The chain employs TRBV11-2 and TRBJ1-4, with D hard to call. Germline V gene sequence: CDR1 SGHAT, CDR2 FQNNGV. V dropped 1 base and J dropped 4 bases, with 13 bases sitting between them. There are 16 residues in the CDR3. CDR3 residues: CASSLGAGNHNEKLFF. The CDR3 DNA is TGTGCCAGCAGCTTAGGGGCCGGGAACCATAATGAAAAACTGTTTTTT.

The chain links TRBV5-8 to TRBJ1-5; 9 bases line up with TRBD1. Germline V gives CDR1 SGHTS, CDR2 YDEGEE. The length of the CDR3 is 14 residues. V gave up 6 bases and J gave up 4 bases; unmatched junction bases: 5. The CDR3 DNA reads TGTGCCAGCAACGTGGGACAGGGTAATCAGCCCCAGCATTTT. This encodes CASNVGQGNQPQHF.

The CDR3 coding sequence is TGCAGTGCTAGTCAGGGGATGAACACTGAAGCTTTCTTT. Protein product: CSASQGMNTEAFF. This sequence joins TRBV20-1 and TRBJ1-1; TRBD1 might be the D (6 bases). Trimming left V 3 bases short and J 0 bases short, with 8 bases between. The germline gives CDR1 DFQATT, CDR2 SNEGSKA (reference sequence). The CDR3 covers 13 residues.

This chain uses TRBV2 with TRBJ2-3, with 8 bases lining up with TRBD1. V was pared by 5 bases and J by 1 base, with 8 bases of the junction left unmatched. The CDR3 extends over 16 amino acids. CDR1 is SNHLY and CDR2 is FYNNEI in the germline V gene. The CDR3 region is CASSPRTGSGTDTQYF. The CDR3 region has the DNA TGTGCCAGCAGTCCCCGGACAGGGAGTGGCACAGATACGCAGTATTTT.

V gene TRBV7-9 combines with J gene TRBJ1-2, with D perhaps matching TRBD1 (5 bases). This CDR3 comprises 14 residues. Looked up from germline, CDR1 is SEHNR and CDR2 is FQNEAQ (reference sequence). Deletions cut 5 bases from V and 4 bases from J, with 14 bases between. DNA for the CDR3: TGTGCCAGCAGCCCCAAGGGACTGATCTATGGCTACACCTTC. Its translation is CASSPKGLIYGYTF.

This clone was observed once. V usage is TRBV10-1 and J usage is TRBJ1-1; D is unresolved. V was pared by 6 bases and J by 4 bases, with 6 bases between. Germline V gene sequence: CDR1 WNHNN, CDR2 SYGVQD (reference sequence). CDR3 length: 11 residues. CDR3 protein: CASRPGTEAFF. The DNA of the CDR3 is TGCGCCAGCAGACCCGGCACTGAAGCTTTCTTT.

V gene TRBV12-2 combines with J gene TRBJ2-2; the D call in the table, TRBD2, was not verified against the DNA. TRBV12-2 is annotated as a pseudogene. CDR3 length: 19 residues. The CDR3 reads CASRLKGLANGGVAGELFF. For the CDR3, the DNA is TGTGCAAGTCGCTTGAAGGGACTAGCTAACGGTGGGGTAGCCGGGGAGCTGTTTTTT.

This clone was counted between two and nine times. The CDR3 bases are TGTGCCAGCAGTTTTGGGGCAGGGGGCAGGGGCTACACCTTC. Amino acids: CASSFGAGGRGYTF. V usage is TRBV27 and J usage is TRBJ1-2, with 8 bases lining up with TRBD1. Unmatched junction bases numbered 8, after V lost 3 bases and J lost 8 bases. Germline loops: CDR1 MNHEY, CDR2 SMNVEV (reference sequence). The CDR3 runs 14 residues.

This rearrangement joins TRBV4-1 to TRBJ2-7, with D uncertain. V lost 4 bases, J lost 2 bases, and 15 bases lay in between. CDR1 MGHRA and CDR2 YSYEKL come from the germline V gene. The CDR3 runs to 15 residues. CDR3 amino acids: CASSPKERVAYEQYF. The CDR3 coding sequence is TGCGCCAGCAGCCCTAAGGAACGGGTCGCCTACGAGCAGTACTTC.

DNA for the CDR3: TGCGCCAGCAGCTTGCCCGGTCGGGGATTGAACACTGAAGCTTTCTTT. This sequence encodes CASSLPGRGLNTEAFF. The chain combines TRBV5-1 with TRBJ1-1; D ambiguous. The V gene lost 1 base and the J gene lost 0 bases, with 13 bases spanning the gap. Germline V CDR1 and CDR2: SGHRS, YFSETQ. The CDR3 contains 16 residues.

The V and J genes are TRBV6-5 and TRBJ2-3; 7 positions match TRBD2. The CDR3 runs 14 residues. V gave up 10 bases and J gave up 4 bases; unmatched junction bases: 11. Germline V CDR1 and CDR2: MNHEY, SVGAGI. This CDR3 reads CATGGRQRADTQYF. The CDR3 nucleotides read TGTGCCACGGGGGGACGACAACGGGCAGATACGCAGTATTTT.

The CDR3 here is CASSYARTYEQYF. CDR3 in DNA: TGTGCCAGCAGCTACGCTAGGACCTACGAGCAGTACTTC. The rearrangement links TRBV6-5 to TRBJ2-7, with D unresolved. CDR1 MNHEY and CDR2 SVGAGI come from the germline V gene. Trimming cost V 6 bases and J 2 bases, with 11 bases left between them. This CDR3 has 13 amino acids.

This chain uses TRBV5-1 with TRBJ1-5, with 9 bases aligning to TRBD1. The CDR3 runs 18 residues. The V segment lost 0 bases and the J segment 0 bases; nucleotides outside the gene matches: 7. Germline V gives CDR1 SGHRS, CDR2 YFSETQ. As DNA, the CDR3 is TGCGCCAGCAGCTTGGAGGGGACAGGGCCTTATAGCAATCAGCCCCAGCATTTT. Translating it yields CASSLEGTGPYSNQPQHF.

V gene TRBV6-6 combines with J gene TRBJ2-2, with D maybe TRBD2 (5 bases). Trimming took 0 bases from V and 7 from J, leaving 12 bases between them. This CDR3 spans 15 amino acids. Germline V lookup: CDR1 MNHNY, CDR2 SVGAGI (reference sequence). CDR3 nucleotide sequence: TGTGCCAGCAGTTACTCGCCGGGATTAGGCGGGGAGCTGTTTTTT. Protein: CASSYSPGLGGELFF.

This clone was detected only once. The V gene is TRBV9, the J gene TRBJ2-1; D gene unclear. Trimming shortened V by 3 bases and J by 0 bases, and 16 bases separated the two germline ends. The germline CDR1 and CDR2 sequences are SGDLS and YYNGEE. The CDR3 sequence is 17 residues long. CDR3 DNA: TGTGCCAGCAGCGCGACGTCGACATTGAGCTCCTACAATGAGCAGTTCTTC. It encodes CASSATSTLSSYNEQFF. Using reference TRBV9 and TRBJ2-1 for the parts outside the CDR3, the full variable domain is DSGVTQTPKHLITATGQRVTLRCSPRSGDLSVYWYQQSLDQGLQFLIQYYNGEERAKGNILERFSAQQFPDLHSELNLSSLELGDSALYFCASSATSTLSSYNEQFFGPGTRLTVL.